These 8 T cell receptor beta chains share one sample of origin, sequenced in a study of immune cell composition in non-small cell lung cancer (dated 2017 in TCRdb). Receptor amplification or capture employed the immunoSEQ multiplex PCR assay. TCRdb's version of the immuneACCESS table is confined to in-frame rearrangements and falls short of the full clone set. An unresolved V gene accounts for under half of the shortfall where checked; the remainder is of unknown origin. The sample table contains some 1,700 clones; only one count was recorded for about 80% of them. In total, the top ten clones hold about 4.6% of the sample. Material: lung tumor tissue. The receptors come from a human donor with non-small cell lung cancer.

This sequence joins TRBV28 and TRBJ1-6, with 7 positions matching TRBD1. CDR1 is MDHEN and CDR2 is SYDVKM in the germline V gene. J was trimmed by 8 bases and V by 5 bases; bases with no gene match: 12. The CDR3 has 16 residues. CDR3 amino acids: CASSTPTGLMDSPLHF. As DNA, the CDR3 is TGTGCCAGCAGTACCCCGACAGGGTTAATGGATTCACCCCTCCACTTT.

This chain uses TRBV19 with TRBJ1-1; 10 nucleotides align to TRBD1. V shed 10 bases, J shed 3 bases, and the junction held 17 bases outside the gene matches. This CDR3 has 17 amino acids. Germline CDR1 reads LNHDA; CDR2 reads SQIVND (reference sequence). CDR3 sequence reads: CATAPLDRGKTDTEAFF. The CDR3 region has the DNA TGTGCCACCGCCCCCCTGGACAGGGGGAAAACGGACACTGAAGCTTTCTTT.

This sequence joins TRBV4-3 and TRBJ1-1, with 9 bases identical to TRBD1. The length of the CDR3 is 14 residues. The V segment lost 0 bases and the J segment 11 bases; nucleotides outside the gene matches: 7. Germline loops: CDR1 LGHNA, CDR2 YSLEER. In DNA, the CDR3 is TGCGCCAGCAGCCAAGAATCCACAGGGGGCCGGGCTTTCTTT. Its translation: CASSQESTGGRAFF.

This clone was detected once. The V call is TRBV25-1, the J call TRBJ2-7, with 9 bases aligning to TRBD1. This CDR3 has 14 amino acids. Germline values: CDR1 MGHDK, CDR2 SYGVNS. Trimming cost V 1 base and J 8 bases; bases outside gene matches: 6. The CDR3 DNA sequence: TGTGCCAGCAGTGAATTGGGGACAGGGAAGAAGCAGTACTTC. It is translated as CASSELGTGKKQYF.

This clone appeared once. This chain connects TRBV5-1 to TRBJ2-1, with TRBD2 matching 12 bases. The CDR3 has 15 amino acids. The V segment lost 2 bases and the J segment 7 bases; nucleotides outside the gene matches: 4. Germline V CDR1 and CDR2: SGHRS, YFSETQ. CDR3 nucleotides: TGCGCCAGCAGCTTCGACGGACTAGCGGGAAATGAGCAGTTCTTC. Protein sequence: CASSFDGLAGNEQFF. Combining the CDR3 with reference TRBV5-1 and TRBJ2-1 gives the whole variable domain KAGVTQTPRYLIKTRGQQVTLSCSPISGHRSVSWYQQTPGQGLQFLFEYFSETQRNKGNFPGRFSGRQFSNSRSEMNVSTLELGDSALYLCASSFDGLAGNEQFFGPGTRLTVL.

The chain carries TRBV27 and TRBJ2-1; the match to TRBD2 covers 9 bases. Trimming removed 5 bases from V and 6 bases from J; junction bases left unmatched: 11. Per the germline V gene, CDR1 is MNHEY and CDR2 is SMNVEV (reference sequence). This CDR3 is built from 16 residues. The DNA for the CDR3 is TGTGCCAGCAGTACCCGGACTAGCGTGGCAATCAATGAGCAGTTCTTC. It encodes CASSTRTSVAINEQFF.

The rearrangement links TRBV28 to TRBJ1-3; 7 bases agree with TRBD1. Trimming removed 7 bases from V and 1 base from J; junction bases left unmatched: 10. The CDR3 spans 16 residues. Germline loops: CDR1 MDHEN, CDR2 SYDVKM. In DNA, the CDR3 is TGTGCCAGCATTCCCGGGACAGCGGCTTCTGGAAACACCATATATTTT. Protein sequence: CASIPGTAASGNTIYF. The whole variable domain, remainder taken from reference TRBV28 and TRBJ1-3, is DVKVTQSSRYLVKRTGEKVFLECVQDMDHENMFWYRQDPGLGLRLIYFSYDVKMKEKGDIPEGYSVSREKKERFSLILESASTNQTSMYLCASIPGTAASGNTIYFGEGSWLTVV.

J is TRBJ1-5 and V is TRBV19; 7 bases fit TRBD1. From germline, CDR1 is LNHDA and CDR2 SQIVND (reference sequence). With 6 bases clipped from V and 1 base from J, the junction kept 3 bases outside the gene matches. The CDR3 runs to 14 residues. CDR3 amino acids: CASSPGGSNQPQHF. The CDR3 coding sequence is TGTGCCAGTAGCCCAGGGGGAAGCAATCAGCCCCAGCATTTT.